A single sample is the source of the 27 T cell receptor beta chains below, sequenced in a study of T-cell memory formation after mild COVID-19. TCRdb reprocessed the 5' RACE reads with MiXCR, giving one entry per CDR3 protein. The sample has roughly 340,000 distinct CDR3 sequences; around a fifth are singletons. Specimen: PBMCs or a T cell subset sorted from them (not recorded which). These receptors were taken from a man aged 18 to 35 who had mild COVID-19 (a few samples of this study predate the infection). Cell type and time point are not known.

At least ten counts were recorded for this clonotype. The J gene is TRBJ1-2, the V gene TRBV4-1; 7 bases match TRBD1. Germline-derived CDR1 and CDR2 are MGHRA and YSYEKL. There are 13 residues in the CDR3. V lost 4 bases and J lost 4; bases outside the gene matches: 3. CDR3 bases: TGCGCCAGCAGCCCAGGGGGGATCTATGGCTACACCTTC. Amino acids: CASSPGGIYGYTF.

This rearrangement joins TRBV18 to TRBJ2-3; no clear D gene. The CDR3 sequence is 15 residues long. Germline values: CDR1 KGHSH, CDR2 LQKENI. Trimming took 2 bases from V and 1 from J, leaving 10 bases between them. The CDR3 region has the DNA TGTGCCAGCTCACCAACGGGTCCGGGCACAGATACGCAGTATTTT. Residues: CASSPTGPGTDTQYF.

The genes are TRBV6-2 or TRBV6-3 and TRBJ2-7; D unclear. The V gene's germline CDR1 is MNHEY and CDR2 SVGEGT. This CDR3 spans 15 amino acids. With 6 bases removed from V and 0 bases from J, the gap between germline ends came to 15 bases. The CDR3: CASRPTALSSYEQYV. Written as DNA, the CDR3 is TGTGCCAGCAGGCCGACTGCGTTATCCTCCTACGAGCAGTACGTC.

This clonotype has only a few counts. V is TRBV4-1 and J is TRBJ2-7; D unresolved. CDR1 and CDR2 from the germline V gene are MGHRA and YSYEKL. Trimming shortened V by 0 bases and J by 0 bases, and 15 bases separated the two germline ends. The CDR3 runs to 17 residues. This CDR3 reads CASSQDQVWQYSYEQYF. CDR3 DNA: TGCGCCAGCAGCCAAGATCAGGTTTGGCAGTACTCCTACGAGCAGTACTTC.

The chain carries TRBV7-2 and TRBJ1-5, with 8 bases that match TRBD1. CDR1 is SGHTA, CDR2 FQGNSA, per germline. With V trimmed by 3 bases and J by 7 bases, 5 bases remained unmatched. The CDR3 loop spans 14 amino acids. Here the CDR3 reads CASSFDRGQQPQHF. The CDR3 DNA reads TGTGCCAGCAGCTTCGACAGGGGACAACAGCCCCAGCATTTT.

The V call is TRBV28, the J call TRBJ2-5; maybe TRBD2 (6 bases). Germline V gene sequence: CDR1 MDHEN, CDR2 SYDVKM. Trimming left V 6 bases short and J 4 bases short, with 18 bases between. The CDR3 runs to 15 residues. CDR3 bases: TGTGCCAGCAGGGGGGGAAGAAGGGAGGTAGAGACCCAGTACTTC. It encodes CASRGGRREVETQYF.

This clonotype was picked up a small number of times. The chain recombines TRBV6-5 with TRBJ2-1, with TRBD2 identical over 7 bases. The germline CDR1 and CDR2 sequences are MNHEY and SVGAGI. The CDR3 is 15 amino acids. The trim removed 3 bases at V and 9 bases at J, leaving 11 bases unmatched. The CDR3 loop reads CASSYRGVAGSEQFF. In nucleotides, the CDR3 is TGTGCCAGCAGTTATCGGGGGGTAGCGGGTAGTGAGCAGTTCTTC.

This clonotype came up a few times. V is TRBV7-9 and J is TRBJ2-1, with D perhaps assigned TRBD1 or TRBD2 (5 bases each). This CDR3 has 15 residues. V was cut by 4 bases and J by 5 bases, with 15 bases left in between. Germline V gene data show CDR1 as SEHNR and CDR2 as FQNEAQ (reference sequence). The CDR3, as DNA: TGTGCCAGCAGCTCTGGAAGAGGGGTTAACAATGAGCAGTTCTTC. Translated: CASSSGRGVNNEQFF.

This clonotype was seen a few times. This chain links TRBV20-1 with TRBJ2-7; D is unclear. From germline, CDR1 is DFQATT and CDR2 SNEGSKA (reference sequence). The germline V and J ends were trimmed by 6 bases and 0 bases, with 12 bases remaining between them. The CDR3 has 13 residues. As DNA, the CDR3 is TGCAGTGCGCCCGGGTTAAGCTCCTACGAGCAGTACTTC. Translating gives CSAPGLSSYEQYF.

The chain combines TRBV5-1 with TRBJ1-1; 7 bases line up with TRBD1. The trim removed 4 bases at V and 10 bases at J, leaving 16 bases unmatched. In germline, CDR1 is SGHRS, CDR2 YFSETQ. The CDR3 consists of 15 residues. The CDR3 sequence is CASSPWKGGDAGAFF. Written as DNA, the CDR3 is TGCGCCAGCAGCCCATGGAAAGGGGGCGACGCTGGAGCTTTCTTT.

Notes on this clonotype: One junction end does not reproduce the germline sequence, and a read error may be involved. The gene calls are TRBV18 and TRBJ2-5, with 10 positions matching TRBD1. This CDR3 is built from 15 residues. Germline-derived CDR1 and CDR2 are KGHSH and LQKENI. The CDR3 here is CASSQTGGFEETKYF. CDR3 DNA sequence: TGTGCCAGCTCACAGACAGGGGGCTTTGAGGAGACCAAGTACTTC.

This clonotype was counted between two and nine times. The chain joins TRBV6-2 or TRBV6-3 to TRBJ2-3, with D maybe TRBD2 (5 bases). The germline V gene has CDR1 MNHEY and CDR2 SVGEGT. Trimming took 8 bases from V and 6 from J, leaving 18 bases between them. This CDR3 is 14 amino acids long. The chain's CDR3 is CASALLLTRDTQYF. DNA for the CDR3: TGTGCCAGCGCCCTACTTCTTACTAGGGATACGCAGTATTTT.

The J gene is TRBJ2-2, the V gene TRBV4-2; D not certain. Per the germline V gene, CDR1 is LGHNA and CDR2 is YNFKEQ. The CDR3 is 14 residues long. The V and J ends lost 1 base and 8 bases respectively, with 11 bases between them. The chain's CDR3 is CASSQGSPRGELFF. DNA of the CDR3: TGTGCCAGCAGCCAAGGGAGCCCCAGGGGGGAGCTGTTTTTT.

CDR3 region: CASSSVGNFNEQFF. The CDR3 bases are TGTGCCAGCAGCTCAGTGGGGAACTTCAATGAGCAGTTCTTC. V usage is TRBV5-4 and J usage is TRBJ2-1; D unclear. The germline gives CDR1 SGHNT, CDR2 YYREEE (reference sequence). This CDR3 is 14 amino acids long. Between the trimmed V and J ends, which lost 3 bases and 6 bases, there was a span of 13 bases. Supplemented by reference TRBV5-4 and TRBJ2-1, the full variable domain reads ETGVTQSPTHLIKTRGQQVTLRCSSQSGHNTVSWYQQALGQGPQFIFQYYREEENGRGNFPPRFSGLQFPNYSSELNVNALELDDSALYLCASSSVGNFNEQFFGPGTRLTVL.

CDR3 bases: TGTGCCAGCACCCACCCCGGGACAGGGAGGACTGAAGCTTTCTTT. Translated, it gives CASTHPGTGRTEAFF. The V gene is TRBV3-1, the J gene TRBJ1-1, with 9 bases matching TRBD1. This CDR3 comprises 15 residues. V was pared by 7 bases and J by 5 bases, with 11 bases of the junction left unmatched. CDR1 is LGHDT, CDR2 YNNKEL, per germline (reference sequence). The variable domain in full, completed from reference TRBV3-1 and TRBJ1-1, reads DTAVSQTPKYLVTQMGNDKSIKCEQNLGHDTMYWYKQDSKKFLKIMFSYNNKELIINETVPNRFSPKSPDKAHLNLHINSLELGDSAVYFCASTHPGTGRTEAFFGQGTRLTVV.

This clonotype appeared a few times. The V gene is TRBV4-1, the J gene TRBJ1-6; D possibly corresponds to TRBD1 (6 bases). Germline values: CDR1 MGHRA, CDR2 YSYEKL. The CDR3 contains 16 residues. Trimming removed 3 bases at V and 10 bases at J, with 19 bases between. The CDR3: CASSQPRGGARSPLHF. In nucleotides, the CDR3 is TGCGCCAGCAGCCAGCCCCGGGGGGGGGCAAGGTCACCCCTCCACTTT.

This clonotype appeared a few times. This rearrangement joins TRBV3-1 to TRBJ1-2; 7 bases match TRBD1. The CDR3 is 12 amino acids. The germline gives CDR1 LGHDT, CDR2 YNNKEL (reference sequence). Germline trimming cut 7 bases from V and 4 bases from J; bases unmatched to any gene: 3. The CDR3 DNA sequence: TGTGCCAGCACCGGGACAGCCTATGGCTACACCTTC. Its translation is CASTGTAYGYTF.

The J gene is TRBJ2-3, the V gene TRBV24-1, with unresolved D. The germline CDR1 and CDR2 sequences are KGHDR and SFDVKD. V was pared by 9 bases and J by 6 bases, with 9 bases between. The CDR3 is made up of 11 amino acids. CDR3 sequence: CATGQADTQYF. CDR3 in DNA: TGTGCCACCGGGCAGGCGGATACGCAGTATTTT.

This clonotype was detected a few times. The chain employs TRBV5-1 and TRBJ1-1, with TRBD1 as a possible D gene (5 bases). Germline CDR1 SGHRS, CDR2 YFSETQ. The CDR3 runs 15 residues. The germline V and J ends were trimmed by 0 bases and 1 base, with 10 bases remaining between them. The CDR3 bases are TGCGCCAGCAGCTTGGAGGGGATTGGGAACACTGAAGCTTTCTTT. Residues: CASSLEGIGNTEAFF.

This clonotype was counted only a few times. CDR3 coding DNA: TGTGCCAGTACGGTCATCGGGTCCGGGGAGCTGTTTTTT. Its protein product is CASTVIGSGELFF. The V and J genes are TRBV19 and TRBJ2-2, with no clear D. Germline-derived CDR1 and CDR2 are LNHDA and SQIVND (reference sequence). The CDR3 is 13 amino acids. Trimming removed 7 bases from V and 6 bases from J, with 12 bases in between.

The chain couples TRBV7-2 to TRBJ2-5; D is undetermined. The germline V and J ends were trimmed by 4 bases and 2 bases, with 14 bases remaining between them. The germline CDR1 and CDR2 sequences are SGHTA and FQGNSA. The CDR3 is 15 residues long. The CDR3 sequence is CASSSSSGAQETQYF. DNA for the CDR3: TGTGCCAGCAGCTCCTCTTCGGGCGCTCAAGAGACCCAGTACTTC.

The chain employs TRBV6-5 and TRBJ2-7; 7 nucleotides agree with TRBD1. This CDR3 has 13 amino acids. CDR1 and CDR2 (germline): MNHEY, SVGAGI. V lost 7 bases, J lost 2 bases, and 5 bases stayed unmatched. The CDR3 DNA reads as TGTGCCAGCATAGGGACAGACCCCTACGAGCAGTACTTC. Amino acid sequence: CASIGTDPYEQYF.

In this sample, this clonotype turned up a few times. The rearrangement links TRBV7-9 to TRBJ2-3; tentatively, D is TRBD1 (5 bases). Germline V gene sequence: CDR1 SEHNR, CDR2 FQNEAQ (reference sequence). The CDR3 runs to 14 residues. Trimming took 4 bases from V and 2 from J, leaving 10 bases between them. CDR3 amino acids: CASSYDRATDTQYF. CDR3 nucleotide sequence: TGTGCCAGCAGCTACGACAGAGCCACAGATACGCAGTATTTT.

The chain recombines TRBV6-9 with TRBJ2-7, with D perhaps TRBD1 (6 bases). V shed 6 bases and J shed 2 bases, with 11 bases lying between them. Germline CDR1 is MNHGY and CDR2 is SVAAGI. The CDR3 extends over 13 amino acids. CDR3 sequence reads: CASSRGRAYEQYF. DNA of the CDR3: TGTGCCAGCAGCAGGGGCCGAGCCTACGAGCAGTACTTC.

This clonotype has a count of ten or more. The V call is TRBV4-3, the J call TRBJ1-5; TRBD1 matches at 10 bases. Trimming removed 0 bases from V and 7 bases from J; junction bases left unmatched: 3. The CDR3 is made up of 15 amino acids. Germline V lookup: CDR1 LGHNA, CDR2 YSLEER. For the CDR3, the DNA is TGCGCCAGCAGCCAAGACTGGACAGGGGGGCAGCCCCAGCATTTT. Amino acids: CASSQDWTGGQPQHF.

CDR3 DNA sequence: TGTGCCAGCAGCGTAGACTCAGGGGCCTTCTACGAGCAGTACTTC. Its protein is CASSVDSGAFYEQYF. The chain has TRBV9 and TRBJ2-7; a weak D match, TRBD1 (6 bases). Trimming took 0 bases from V and 3 from J, leaving 13 bases between them. The CDR3 is 15 amino acids. Germline loops: CDR1 SGDLS, CDR2 YYNGEE.

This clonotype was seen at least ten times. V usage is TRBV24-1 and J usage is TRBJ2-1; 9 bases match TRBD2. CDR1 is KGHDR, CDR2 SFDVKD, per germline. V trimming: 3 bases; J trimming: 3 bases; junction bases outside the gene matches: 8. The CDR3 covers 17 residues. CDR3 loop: CATSDPRAGGRYNEQFF. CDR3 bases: TGTGCCACCAGTGATCCTCGCGCGGGGGGGCGCTACAATGAGCAGTTCTTC.